This T cell receptor beta chain was obtained from a study of cytomegalovirus exposure and HLA in healthy donors. The PCR was carried out with 60 Vbeta primers and 13 Jbeta primers. Method: immunoSEQ multiplex PCR; TCRdb's copy keeps in-frame clones and lacks some. The data contain around 160,000 clones, roughly 75% of them seen just once; the ten biggest clones take up over 4.5%. The sequencing sample was made of PBMCs. The sequence was obtained from a male donor in good health and CMV-seronegative.

The CDR3, as DNA: TGCGCCAGCAGGGAGTGGCAGAACACCGGGGAGCTGTTTTTT. Protein: CASREWQNTGELFF. The chain is built from TRBV5-1 and TRBJ2-2; D ambiguous. Germline V gene sequence: CDR1 SGHRS, CDR2 YFSETQ. The CDR3 extends over 14 amino acids. V lost 5 bases and J 1 base, leaving 9 bases between the germline ends.